A single sample gave rise to the 12 T cell receptor beta chains below, sequenced in a study of blood T cell repertoires in COVID-19 (TCRdb year 2020). The library was obtained by the immunoSEQ multiplex PCR assay. TCRdb took this table from immuneACCESS and kept in-frame rearrangements with V and J called. Such tables lack part of the clones; where checked against another copy, unresolved V genes explain under half of the gap, and the rest is unexplained. This sample has approximately 130,000 clones in its table, and 88% of those were observed once. The ten largest account for 1.5% to 1.7% of the sample. Sequenced: peripheral blood. The source is a human donor in a cohort sampled during active COVID-19.

The chain recombines TRBV28 with TRBJ2-1; TRBD1 matches 7 bases. The CDR3 has 15 amino acids. The junction had 8 bases not matched to a gene; V was cut back by 6 bases and J by 3 bases. Per the germline V gene, CDR1 is MDHEN and CDR2 is SYDVKM. The CDR3 DNA is TGTGCCAGCAGACACCCCGGGACAGTCTACAATGAGCAGTTCTTC. Translation gives CASRHPGTVYNEQFF.

The gene calls are TRBV29-1 and TRBJ2-7; TRBD1 agrees at 12 bases. J lost 4 bases, V lost 0 bases, and 4 bases had no gene match. This CDR3 has 15 amino acids. Germline loops: CDR1 SQVTM, CDR2 ANQGSEA. CDR3 loop: CSVEDGDRGPYEQYF. The CDR3 nucleotides are TGCAGCGTTGAAGATGGGGACAGGGGGCCTTACGAGCAGTACTTC.

The CDR3: CASSQSGTIETQYF. The CDR3 bases are TGTGCCAGCAGCCAATCCGGGACTATAGAGACCCAGTACTTC. The chain couples TRBV3-1 (or the pseudogene TRBV3-2) to TRBJ2-5, with TRBD2 matching over 7 bases. The CDR3 sequence is 14 residues long. Germline V CDR1 and CDR2: LGHDT, YNNKEL (reference sequence). J was trimmed by 4 bases and V by 2 bases; bases with no gene match: 4.

The chain carries TRBV14 and TRBJ2-7; perhaps TRBD2 as D (6 bases). The germline CDR1 and CDR2 sequences are SGHDN and FVKESK. The CDR3 sequence is 15 residues long. Trimming left V 2 bases short and J 2 bases short, with 13 bases between. Here the CDR3 reads CASSQLSGTPYEQYF. CDR3 nucleotides: TGTGCCAGCAGCCAACTGTCCGGGACTCCCTACGAGCAGTACTTC.

V usage is TRBV25-1 and J usage is TRBJ2-5; D remains ambiguous. There are 13 residues in the CDR3. Germline-derived CDR1 and CDR2 are MGHDK and SYGVNS. V lost 1 base and J 3 bases, leaving 6 bases between the germline ends. The CDR3 sequence is CASSESAEETQYF. As DNA, the CDR3 is TGTGCCAGCAGTGAATCGGCGGAAGAGACCCAGTACTTC.

The chain's CDR3 is CASSLVAYEQYF. CDR3 nucleotides: TGTGCCAGCAGTTTAGTCGCCTACGAGCAGTACTTC. V usage is TRBV28 and J usage is TRBJ2-7; D is unresolved. Per the germline V gene, CDR1 is MDHEN and CDR2 is SYDVKM. The germline V and J ends were trimmed by 2 bases and 2 bases, with 4 bases remaining between them. The CDR3 covers 12 residues.

The genes are TRBV4-1 and TRBJ2-3; D is ambiguous. The CDR3 extends over 15 amino acids. CDR1 is MGHRA and CDR2 is YSYEKL in the germline V gene. V was pared by 0 bases and J by 1 base, with 8 bases between. The CDR3 DNA reads TGCGCCAGCAGCCAAGAAATGGCAGGCACAGATACGCAGTATTTT. Its protein product is CASSQEMAGTDTQYF.

The rearrangement links TRBV28 to TRBJ2-7, with 7 bases matching TRBD2. There are 15 residues in the CDR3. V lost 4 bases and J lost 9; bases outside the gene matches: 15. Per germline, CDR1 MDHEN and CDR2 SYDVKM. CDR3 DNA sequence: TGTGCCAGCAGTTCGAGCGGGATCCGCATACGAGGGCAGTACTTC. Translating gives CASSSSGIRIRGQYF.

The chain is built from TRBV29-1 and TRBJ2-3; D is perhaps TRBD2 (7 bases). V lost 8 bases to trimming and J lost 8 bases, with 26 bases between them. The CDR3 loop spans 15 amino acids. Germline V gene data show CDR1 as SQVTM and CDR2 as ANQGSEA. The CDR3 nucleotides are TGCAGCTTCAACGAGGGGGGGGCGTCGGTATTTACGCAGTATTTT. The encoded protein is CSFNEGGASVFTQYF.

The chain is built from TRBV7-2 and TRBJ1-1; D is uncertain. The germline V gene encodes CDR1 SGHTA and CDR2 FQGNSA. V lost 0 bases, J lost 1 base, and 9 bases lay in between. This CDR3 comprises 15 residues. The CDR3 loop is CASSLAQVANTEAFF. DNA for the CDR3: TGTGCCAGCAGCTTAGCGCAAGTGGCGAACACTGAAGCTTTCTTT.

This chain uses TRBV6-2 or TRBV6-3 with TRBJ1-6; 9 bases line up with TRBD1. CDR3 length: 17 residues. The ends lost 0 bases at V and 3 bases at J; junction bases unmatched: 3. Germline V gives CDR1 MNHEY, CDR2 SVGEGT. For the CDR3, the DNA is TGTGCCAGCAGTTACTCAAGACAGGGGGTCTATAATTCACCCCTCCACTTT. Translated, it gives CASSYSRQGVYNSPLHF.

This rearrangement joins TRBV5-5 to TRBJ2-7; D is unclear. Trimming left V 1 base short and J 6 bases short, with 11 bases between. Looked up from germline, CDR1 is SGHKS and CDR2 is YYEKEE (reference sequence). The CDR3 has 13 amino acids. The CDR3 loop reads CASSLFTPGEQYF. As DNA, the CDR3 is TGTGCCAGCAGCTTGTTTACTCCGGGCGAGCAGTACTTC.